A selection of T cell receptor beta chains follows, all from one sample in a study of cytomegalovirus exposure and HLA in healthy donors. Clones were sequenced by immunoSEQ multiplex PCR, and TCRdb holds only the in-frame ones, with some missing. This sample has about 170,000 clones, with around 78% found just once. The sample consisted of PBMCs. These receptors came from a woman in her forties or fifties in good health and CMV-seropositive. The CDR3 runs from the conserved cysteine through the conserved F or W. D genes are given only for firm matches. A clone size is listed for some rows: how often the clone was seen (once, few, many), or a class if it is expanded.

v_gene,j_gene,d_gene,abundance,CDR3nt,CDR3aa
TRBV4-2,TRBJ2-7,-,-,TGTGCCAGCAGCCCAAACCTACTCCCCTACGAGCAGTACTTC,CASSPNLLPYEQYF
TRBV10-3,TRBJ2-4,-,-,TGTGCCATCAGTGAGTCGAGAGGGCAGTTAGCCAAAAACATTCAGTACTTC,CAISESRGQLAKNIQYF
TRBV30,TRBJ2-7,TRBD1,-,TGTGCCTGGACCAGGGGGACCGCCTACGAGCAGTACTTC,CAWTRGTAYEQYF
TRBV6-5,TRBJ2-5,-,-,TGTGCCAGCAGCCCAGGGTTACTCGGGACCCAGTACTTC,CASSPGLLGTQYF
TRBV18,TRBJ1-2,-,-,TGTGCCAGCTCACCAGAGGGATGGGAAGGCTACACCTTC,CASSPEGWEGYTF
TRBV5-6,TRBJ1-1,TRBD1,-,TGTGCCAGCAGCTTGACTGACAGGGGGTTTACTGAAGCTTTCTTT,CASSLTDRGFTEAFF
TRBV18,TRBJ2-7,-,-,TGTGCCAGCTCACCACCTGGCAGGAACCCCTACGAGCAGTACTTC,CASSPPGRNPYEQYF
TRBV15,TRBJ2-5,TRBD1,few,TGTGCCACCAGCATAAGGACAGGGGTGGAGACCCAGTACTTC,CATSIRTGVETQYF
TRBV7-9,TRBJ2-3,-,-,TGTTCCAGCAGCTTAGCGTCTCGGGCAGATACGCAGTATTTT,CSSSLASRADTQYF
TRBV7-9,TRBJ2-1,-,-,TGTGCCAGCAGCACGGCCCCTTCAGGGGCGCCCTACAATGAGCAGTTCTTC,CASSTAPSGAPYNEQFF
TRBV6-1,TRBJ1-1,-,-,TGTGCCAGCAGTGAAACTATTAACACTGAAGCTTTCTTT,CASSETINTEAFF
TRBV14,TRBJ2-7,-,-,TGTGCCAGCAGCCAAAGCCTCGAGCAGTACTTC,CASSQSLEQYF
TRBV5-4,TRBJ1-6,TRBD1,-,TGTGCCAGCAGCCCGGGACAGAATTCACCCCTCCACTTT,CASSPGQNSPLHF
TRBV5-5,TRBJ1-1,-,-,TGTGCCAGCAGCACGCTGCAGGGGAACACTGAAGCTTTCTTT,CASSTLQGNTEAFF
TRBV7-8,TRBJ1-2,TRBD1,-,TGTGCCAGCAGCTTAACCGGGACAGGGGATGGCTACACCTTC,CASSLTGTGDGYTF
TRBV7-9,TRBJ1-2,TRBD1,-,TGTGCCAGCAGCCCGACAGGGGGGTCAGGAGGCTACACCTTC,CASSPTGGSGGYTF
TRBV15,TRBJ1-1,TRBD1,-,TGTGCCACCAGTTTCGACAGGGGGGCCACTGAAGCTTTCTTT,CATSFDRGATEAFF
TRBV19,TRBJ1-5,-,-,TGTGCCAGCGTACGGGGGACCAGCAATCAGCCCCAGCATTTT,CASVRGTSNQPQHF
TRBV9,TRBJ1-2,TRBD1,-,TGTGCCAGCAGCGCCCCCCTCGGGACAGGGGGCTTGGATAACTATGGCTACACCTTC,CASSAPLGTGGLDNYGYTF
TRBV7-3,TRBJ1-5,-,-,TGTGCCAGCAGCCTCAAGGGAGGGAAGCCCCAGCATTTT,CASSLKGGKPQHF
TRBV6-5,TRBJ2-7,-,-,TGTGCCAGCAGTTCCGGACAGGCGGGAGAGCAGTACTTC,CASSSGQAGEQYF
TRBV25-1,TRBJ2-5,-,-,TGTGCCAGCACAGGGAAAGAGACCCAGTACTTC,CASTGKETQYF
TRBV13,TRBJ2-5,-,-,TGTGCCAGCAGCAGCCGGGAGACCCAGTACTTC,CASSSRETQYF
TRBV6-1,TRBJ1-1,-,-,TGTGCCAGCAGTGTACGAGGGAACACTGAAGCTTTCTTT,CASSVRGNTEAFF
TRBV11-1,TRBJ2-3,TRBD1,-,TGTGCCAGCAGCCCGGGACAGGGGCCGGAAACGCAGTATTTT,CASSPGQGPETQYF
TRBV18,TRBJ1-5,-,-,TGTGCCAGCTCACCAAATTTCGTACAGAGATATAGCAATCAGCCCCAGCATTTT,CASSPNFVQRYSNQPQHF
TRBV7-3,TRBJ2-2,TRBD2,-,TGTGCCAGCAGCTTAACAACCTCCGGGACTAGCGGGGCTAGCGGGGAGCTGTTTTTT,CASSLTTSGTSGASGELFF
TRBV7-8,TRBJ2-1,TRBD2,-,TGTGCCAGCAGCTTAGGCCCTAGCGGGGGCTACAATGAGCAGTTCTTC,CASSLGPSGGYNEQFF
TRBV5-1,TRBJ2-5,-,few,TGCGCCAGCAGGGGGCAGCTCATGCAAGAGACCCAGTACTTC,CASRGQLMQETQYF
TRBV6-5,TRBJ2-1,TRBD2,-,TGTGCCAGCACGTCGGGGGGGCAAGGCAATGAGCAGTTCTTC,CASTSGGQGNEQFF
TRBV25-1,TRBJ1-1,-,-,TGTGCCAGCAGTGAAACGGGGGAGAACACTGAAGCTTTCTTT,CASSETGENTEAFF
TRBV20-1,TRBJ1-5,-,-,TGCCGGGAAGGGGGTCAGCCCCAGCATTTT,CREGGQPQHF
TRBV29-1,TRBJ1-3,-,few,TGCAGCGTTGCGGGTTTAAGCTCTGGAAACACCATATATTTT,CSVAGLSSGNTIYF
TRBV7-6,TRBJ2-7,TRBD1,-,TGTGCCAGCAGCTTAGGAGACAGGGGCCTCTACGAGCAGTACTTC,CASSLGDRGLYEQYF
TRBV11-2,TRBJ2-7,TRBD1,-,TGTGCCAGCAGCTCCCCCGGACAGGGACGGCCCGAGCAGTACTTC,CASSSPGQGRPEQYF
TRBV12-5,TRBJ2-3,TRBD2,few,TGTGCTAGTGGTTTGGTGACCGGGGGGGCAGATACGCAGTATTTT,CASGLVTGGADTQYF
TRBV5-8,TRBJ1-2,TRBD1,-,TGTGCCACAGTAGCCCACTCGGACAGGGGCAAATATGGCTACACCTTC,CATVAHSDRGKYGYTF
TRBV5-6,TRBJ1-2,TRBD1,few,TGTGCCAGCAGCTTGGCGACAGGGGGCTGGTATGGCTACACCTTC,CASSLATGGWYGYTF
TRBV6-5,TRBJ2-2,TRBD2,-,TGTGCCAGCAGTCGGGGGGGGAACGTGGCCGGGGAGCTGTTTTTT,CASSRGGNVAGELFF
TRBV4-2,TRBJ2-3,TRBD2,-,TGTGCCAGCAGCCTGGGGGACTACACAGATACGCAGTATTTT,CASSLGDYTDTQYF
TRBV19,TRBJ2-1,-,-,TGTGCCACCGCCGACACTCTCTACAATGAGCAGTTCTTC,CATADTLYNEQFF
TRBV10-2,TRBJ1-5,-,-,TGCGCCAGCAGTCCCACAGACAGAGGCAATCAGCCCCAGCATTTT,CASSPTDRGNQPQHF
TRBV19,TRBJ2-2,-,-,TGTGCCAGTAGTATAACAGGCGGCACCGGGGAGCTGTTTTTT,CASSITGGTGELFF
TRBV28,TRBJ1-2,TRBD1,-,TGTGCCAGCGGACAGGGGGCACTTGGCTACACCTTC,CASGQGALGYTF
TRBV7-6,TRBJ2-7,TRBD1,-,TGTGCCAGCAGCAGCGGACAGGGGCACTCCTACGAGCAGTACTTC,CASSSGQGHSYEQYF
TRBV6-5,TRBJ2-1,-,-,TGTGCCAGCAGGTTACATGGGGCCAATGAGCAGTTCTTC,CASRLHGANEQFF
TRBV6-6,TRBJ1-5,-,-,TGTGCCAGCAGTTACGAGGCGGGACTGGGGAATCAGCCCCAGCATTTT,CASSYEAGLGNQPQHF
TRBV7-9,TRBJ2-7,-,-,TGTGCCAGCAGCTTAGATGGGGAGGCCTACGAGCAGTACTTC,CASSLDGEAYEQYF
TRBV2,TRBJ1-1,-,-,TGTGCCAGCAGTGACGGGAGTGACACTGAAGCTTTCTTT,CASSDGSDTEAFF
TRBV6-1,TRBJ2-7,TRBD1,-,TGTGCCAGCGGACAGGGGAACGAGCAGTACTTC,CASGQGNEQYF
TRBV5-1,TRBJ2-7,TRBD2,-,TGCGCCAGCAGCTTGGCGGCGGGGGGCGCGAGGACCTACGAGCAGTACTTC,CASSLAAGGARTYEQYF